The next 10 T cell receptor beta chains were all read from a single sample in a study of blood T cells in healthy people across ages. With a J-beta primer mix and a sample-barcoded 5' primer, a second PCR ran about 7 to 12 cycles. TCRdb reprocessed the 5' RACE reads with MiXCR, giving one entry per CDR3 protein. This table has more than 800,000 distinct CDR3 sequences, around 26% appearing once. The specimen was blood. Every receptor here comes from a woman aged 80 or older in good health.

V is TRBV19 and J is TRBJ2-7; TRBD1 matches 9 bases. From germline, CDR1 is LNHDA and CDR2 SQIVND (reference sequence). CDR3 length: 14 amino acids. V shed 5 bases, J shed 7 bases, and the junction held 9 bases outside the gene matches. Here the CDR3 reads CASSSTGGGNEQYF. Written as DNA, the CDR3 is TGTGCCAGTAGTTCGACAGGGGGGGGCAATGAGCAGTACTTC.

This clonotype was found a few times. The chain is built from TRBV14 and TRBJ1-1; D call uncertain. The germline V gene encodes CDR1 SGHDN and CDR2 FVKESK. The CDR3 extends over 16 amino acids. Trimming removed 4 bases from V and 0 bases from J, with 15 bases in between. The CDR3 loop is CASSPGWQSMNTEAFF. CDR3 bases: TGTGCCAGCAGCCCGGGATGGCAGAGCATGAACACTGAAGCTTTCTTT.

This clonotype was seen ten or more times. The chain employs TRBV7-2 and TRBJ2-7; D unclear. CDR1 is SGHTA, CDR2 FQGNSA, per germline. The ends were cut back, 2 bases at V and 0 bases at J, with 8 bases in the middle. The CDR3 consists of 14 residues. The CDR3 protein is CASSLMAASYEQYF. The CDR3 coding sequence is TGTGCCAGCAGCTTAATGGCGGCCTCCTACGAGCAGTACTTC.

Details on this clonotype: This may stem from a read error, because a much larger clone lies one nucleotide away. The chain carries TRBV6-2 or TRBV6-3 and TRBJ2-7; 8 bases map to TRBD1. The DNA end lines up better with TRBJ2-4; the J call may be wrong. Germline-derived CDR1 and CDR2 are MNHEY and SVGEGT. CDR3 length: 15 residues. The CDR3 region has the DNA TGTGCCAGCAGTAGGACAGGGACGGGGTGTAACATTCAGTACTTC. Translating it yields CASSRTGTGCNIQYF.

The chain employs TRBV29-1 and TRBJ2-3; D is undetermined. The CDR3 totals 15 residues. Trimming removed 2 bases from V and 1 base from J, with 13 bases in between. The germline V gene encodes CDR1 SQVTM and CDR2 ANQGSEA. The CDR3 coding sequence is TGCAGCGTTGAAATCTTATTTCCGGGCACAGATACGCAGTATTTT. It encodes CSVEILFPGTDTQYF.

The chain carries TRBV11-2 and TRBJ2-7, with 7 bases aligning to TRBD2. Germline lookup yields CDR1 SGHAT and CDR2 FQNNGV. V gave up 3 bases and J gave up 7 bases; unmatched junction bases: 6. This CDR3 is built from 13 residues. CDR3 in DNA: TGTGCCAGCAGCTTGGGACTATTCAATGAGCAGTACTTC. Translated: CASSLGLFNEQYF. The full variable domain, completed using reference TRBV11-2 and TRBJ2-7, is EAGVAQSPRYKIIEKRQSVAFWCNPISGHATLYWYQQILGQGPKLLIQFQNNGVVDDSQLPKDRFSAERLKGVDSTLKIQPAKLEDSAVYLCASSLGLFNEQYFGPGTRLTVT.

This clonotype is a singleton in its sample. The chain has TRBV5-1 and TRBJ2-3; D remains unclear. Trimming shortened V by 1 base and J by 1 base, and 7 bases separated the two germline ends. The CDR3 loop spans 14 amino acids. Germline CDR1 SGHRS, CDR2 YFSETQ. CDR3 amino acids: CASSLNVGTDTQYF. The CDR3 nucleotides are TGCGCCAGCAGCTTGAATGTCGGCACAGATACGCAGTATTTT.

Note on this clonotype: Just one base apart from a much larger clone, this may be a read error. This chain links TRBV5-6 with TRBJ2-3, with D perhaps TRBD1 (5 bases). The germline V gene has CDR1 SGHDT and CDR2 YYEEEE. This CDR3 comprises 12 residues. CDR3 DNA: TGTGCCAGCAGCTTCATCAGGGATACGCGGTATTTT. Its translation: CASSFIRDTRYF. Complete variable domain (other parts from reference TRBV5-6 and TRBJ2-3): DAGVTQSPTHLIKTRGQQVTLRCSPKSGHDTVSWYQQALGQGPQFIFQYYEEEERQRGNFPDRFSGHQFPNYSSELNVNALLLGDSALYLCASSFIRDTRYFGPGTRLTVL.

The rearrangement links TRBV6-2 or TRBV6-3 to TRBJ2-1; weak D call: TRBD2 (5 bases). Germline V gene data show CDR1 as MNHEY and CDR2 as SVGEGT. V lost 10 bases to trimming and J lost 0 bases, with 10 bases between them. This CDR3 has 13 residues. The CDR3 coding sequence is TGTGCCAACCGGGGAAGCTCCTACAATGAGCAGTTCTTC. Protein: CANRGSSYNEQFF.

About this clonotype: This sequence may be a read error, since a much larger clone differs from it by one base. The J gene is TRBJ2-5, the V gene TRBV18, with D hard to call. The CDR3 sequence is 14 residues long. CDR1 is KGHSH and CDR2 is LQKENI in the germline V gene. The V end lost 1 base, the J end lost 2 bases, and 8 bases lay between the germline ends. Here the CDR3 DNA reads TGTGCCAGCTCACCACGGAGCAGGCAAGAGACCCAGTACTTC. It is translated as CASSPRSRQETQYF.